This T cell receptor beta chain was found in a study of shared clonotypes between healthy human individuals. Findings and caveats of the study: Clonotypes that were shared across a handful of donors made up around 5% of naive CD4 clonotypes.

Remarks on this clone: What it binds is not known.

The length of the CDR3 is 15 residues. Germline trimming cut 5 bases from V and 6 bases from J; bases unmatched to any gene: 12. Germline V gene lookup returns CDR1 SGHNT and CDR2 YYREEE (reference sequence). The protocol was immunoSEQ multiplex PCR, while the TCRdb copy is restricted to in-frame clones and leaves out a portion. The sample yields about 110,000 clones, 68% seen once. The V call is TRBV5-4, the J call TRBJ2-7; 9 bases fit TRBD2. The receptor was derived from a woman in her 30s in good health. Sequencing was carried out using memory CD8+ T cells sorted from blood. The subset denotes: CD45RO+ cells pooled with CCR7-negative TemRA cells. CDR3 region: CASSPNSGRRGEQYF. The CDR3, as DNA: TGTGCCAGCAGTCCAAATAGCGGGAGAAGAGGCGAGCAGTACTTC.